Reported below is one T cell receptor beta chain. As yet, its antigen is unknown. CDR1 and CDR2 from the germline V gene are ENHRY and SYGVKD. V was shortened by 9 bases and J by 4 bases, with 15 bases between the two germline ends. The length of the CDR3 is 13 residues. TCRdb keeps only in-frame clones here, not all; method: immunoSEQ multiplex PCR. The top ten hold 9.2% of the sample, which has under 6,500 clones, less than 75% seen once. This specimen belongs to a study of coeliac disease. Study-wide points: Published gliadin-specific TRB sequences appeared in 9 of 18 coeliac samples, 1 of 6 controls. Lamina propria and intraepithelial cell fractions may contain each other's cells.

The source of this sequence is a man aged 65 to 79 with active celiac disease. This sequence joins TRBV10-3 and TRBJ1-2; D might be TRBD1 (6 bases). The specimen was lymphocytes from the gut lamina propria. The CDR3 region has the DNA TGTGCCATGTCTGAGGGGGGGGGCTATGGCTACACCTTC. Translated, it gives CAMSEGGGYGYTF.